This entry features one TCR beta chain sequence. This entry belongs to a study of blood T cell repertoires in COVID-19. Study background: The analysed material was cDNA or gDNA that came from T cells, B-cell-depleted T cells, or PBMCs.

The CDR3 covers 14 residues. The trim removed 3 bases at V and 4 bases at J, leaving 6 bases unmatched. Germline CDR1 DFQATT, CDR2 SNEGSKA (reference sequence). Assignment of participants to cohorts was predicated upon participant-reported clinical history. Methods used by the authors: By means of reference gene primer amplification, nucleated cell counts were estimated. Only in-frame clones appear in the TCRdb table, and some are missing; sequencing was by immunoSEQ multiplex PCR. V, J and clone size are those of that table, while D and trimming were read from the DNA. Found here are about 81,000 clones, around nine tenths of them singletons; the top ten hold 0.9% to 1.5%.

Source material: PBMCs or T cells enriched from blood (not recorded which). The V and J genes are TRBV20-1 and TRBJ2-7, with 10 bases fitting TRBD2. The clonotype was recovered from a woman between 50 and 59 years old with acute COVID-19. DNA of the CDR3: TGCAGTGCTAGTGAAGGACTAGCGGCATACGAGCAGTACTTC. Its protein is CSASEGLAAYEQYF.